The subject of this entry is one T cell receptor (beta chain). Only in-frame clones appear in the TCRdb table, and some are missing; sequencing was by immunoSEQ multiplex PCR. This sample carries more than 12,000 clones, around 70% of them seen once, and the ten largest clones take about 30%. The data were taken from a study of T cells after somatic rescue of genetic block. The CDR3 is 11 residues long. V was clipped by 7 bases and J by 8 bases, with 11 bases between them. Germline CDR1 MDHEN, CDR2 SYDVKM. V usage is TRBV28 and J usage is TRBJ1-2; the D gene is possibly TRBD1 (5 bases). The TCR was taken from a man aged 18 to 29. The specimen sequenced was peripheral blood mononuclear cells (PBMCs). CDR3 in amino acids: CASIDSHGYTF. In DNA, the CDR3 is TGTGCCAGCATCGACAGTCACGGCTACACCTTC.